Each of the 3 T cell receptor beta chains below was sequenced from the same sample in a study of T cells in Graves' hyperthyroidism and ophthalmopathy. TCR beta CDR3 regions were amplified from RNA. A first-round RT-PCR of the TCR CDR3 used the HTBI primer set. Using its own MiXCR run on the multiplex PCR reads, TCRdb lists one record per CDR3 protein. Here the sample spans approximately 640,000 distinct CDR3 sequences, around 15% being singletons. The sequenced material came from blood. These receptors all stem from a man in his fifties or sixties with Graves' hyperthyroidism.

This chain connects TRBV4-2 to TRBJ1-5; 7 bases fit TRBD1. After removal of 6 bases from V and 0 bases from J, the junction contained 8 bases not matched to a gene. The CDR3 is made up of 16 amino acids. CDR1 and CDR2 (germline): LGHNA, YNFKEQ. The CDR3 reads CASRTTGTDSNQPQHF. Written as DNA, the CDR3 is TGTGCCAGCAGAACAACCGGGACAGATAGCAATCAGCCCCAGCATTTT.

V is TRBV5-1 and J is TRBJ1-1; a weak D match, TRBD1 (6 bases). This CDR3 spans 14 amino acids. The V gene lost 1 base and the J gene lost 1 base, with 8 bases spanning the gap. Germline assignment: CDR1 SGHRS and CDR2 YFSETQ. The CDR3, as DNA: TGCGCCAGCAGCTTGAAGGGACAGAACACTGAAGCTTTCTTT. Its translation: CASSLKGQNTEAFF.

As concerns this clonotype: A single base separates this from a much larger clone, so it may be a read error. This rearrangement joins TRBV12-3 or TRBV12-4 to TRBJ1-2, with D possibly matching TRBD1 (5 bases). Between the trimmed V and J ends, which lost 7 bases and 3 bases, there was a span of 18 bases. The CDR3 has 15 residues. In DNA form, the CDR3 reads TGTGCCAGCACTTCCCAGGGAGGAGGGGACTATGGCTACACCTTC. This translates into CASTSQGGGDYGYTF.